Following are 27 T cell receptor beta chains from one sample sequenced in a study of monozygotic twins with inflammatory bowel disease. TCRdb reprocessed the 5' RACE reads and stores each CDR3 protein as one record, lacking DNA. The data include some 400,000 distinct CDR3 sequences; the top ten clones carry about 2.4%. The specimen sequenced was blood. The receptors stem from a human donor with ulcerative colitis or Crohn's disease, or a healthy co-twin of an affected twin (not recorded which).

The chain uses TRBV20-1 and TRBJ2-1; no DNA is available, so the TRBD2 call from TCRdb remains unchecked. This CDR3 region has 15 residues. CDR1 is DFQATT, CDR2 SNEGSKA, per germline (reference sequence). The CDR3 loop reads CSALAGGPGGNEQFF.

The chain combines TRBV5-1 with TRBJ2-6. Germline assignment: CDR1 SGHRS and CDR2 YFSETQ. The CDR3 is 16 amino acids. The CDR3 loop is CASSLGGYSGANVLTF.

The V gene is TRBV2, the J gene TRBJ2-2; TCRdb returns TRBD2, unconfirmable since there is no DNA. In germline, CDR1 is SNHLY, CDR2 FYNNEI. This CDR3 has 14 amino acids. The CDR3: CASMPGLVGGELFF. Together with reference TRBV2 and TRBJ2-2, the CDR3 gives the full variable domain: EPEVTQTPSHQVTQMGQEVILRCVPISNHLYFYWYRQILGQKVEFLVSFYNNEISEKSEIFDDQFSVERPDGSNFTLKIRSTKLEDSAMYFCASMPGLVGGELFFGEGSRLTVL.

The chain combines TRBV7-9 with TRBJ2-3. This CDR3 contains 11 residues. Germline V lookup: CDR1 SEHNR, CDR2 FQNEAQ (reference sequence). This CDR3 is CATAGTDTQYF.

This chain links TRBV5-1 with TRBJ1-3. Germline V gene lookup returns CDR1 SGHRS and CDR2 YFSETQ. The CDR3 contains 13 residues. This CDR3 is CASSPGDGNTIYF.

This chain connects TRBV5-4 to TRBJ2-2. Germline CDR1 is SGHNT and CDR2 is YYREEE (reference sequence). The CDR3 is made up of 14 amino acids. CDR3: CASSLSGSTGELFF.

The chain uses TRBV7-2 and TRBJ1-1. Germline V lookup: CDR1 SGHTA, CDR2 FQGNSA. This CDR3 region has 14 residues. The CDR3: CASSSEVRNTEAFF.

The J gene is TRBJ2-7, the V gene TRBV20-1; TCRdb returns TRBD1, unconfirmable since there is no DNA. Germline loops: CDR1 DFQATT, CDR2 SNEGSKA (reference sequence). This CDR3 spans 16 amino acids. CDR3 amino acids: CSADPPGAALSYEQYF.

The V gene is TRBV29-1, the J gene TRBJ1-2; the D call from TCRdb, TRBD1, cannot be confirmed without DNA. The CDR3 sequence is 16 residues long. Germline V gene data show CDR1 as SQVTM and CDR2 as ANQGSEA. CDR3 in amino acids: CSVEASQGTLNYGYTF.

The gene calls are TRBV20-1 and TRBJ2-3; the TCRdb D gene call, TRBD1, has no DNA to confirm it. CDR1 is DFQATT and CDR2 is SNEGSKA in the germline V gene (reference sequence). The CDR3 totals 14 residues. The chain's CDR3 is CSASNRGSTDTQYF.

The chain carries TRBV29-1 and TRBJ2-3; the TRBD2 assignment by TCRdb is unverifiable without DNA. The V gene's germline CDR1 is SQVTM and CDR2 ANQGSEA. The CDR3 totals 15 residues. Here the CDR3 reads CSVERASGGADTQYF.

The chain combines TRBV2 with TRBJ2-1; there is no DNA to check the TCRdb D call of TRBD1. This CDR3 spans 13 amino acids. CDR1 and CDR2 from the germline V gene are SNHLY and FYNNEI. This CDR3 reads CASSDIPGRAGFF.

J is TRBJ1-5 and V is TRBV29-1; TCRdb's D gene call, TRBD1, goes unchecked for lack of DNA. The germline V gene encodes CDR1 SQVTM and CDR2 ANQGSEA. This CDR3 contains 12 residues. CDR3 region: CSVAPPGQPQHF. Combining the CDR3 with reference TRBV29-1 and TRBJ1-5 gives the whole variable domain SAVISQKPSRDICQRGTSLTIQCQVDSQVTMMFWYRQQPGQSLTLIATANQGSEATYESGFVIDKFPISRPNLTFSTLTVSNMSPEDSSIYLCSVAPPGQPQHFGDGTRLSIL.

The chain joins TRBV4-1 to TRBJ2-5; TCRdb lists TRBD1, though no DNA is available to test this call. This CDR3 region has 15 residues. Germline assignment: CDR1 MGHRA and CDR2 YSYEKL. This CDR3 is CASSQDGTVQETQYF.

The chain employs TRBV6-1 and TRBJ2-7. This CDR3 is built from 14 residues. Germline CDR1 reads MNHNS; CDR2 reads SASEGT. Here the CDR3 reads CASSEGTSAYEQYF.

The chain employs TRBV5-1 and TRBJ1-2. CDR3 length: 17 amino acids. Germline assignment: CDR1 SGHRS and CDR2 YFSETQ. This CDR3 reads CASSLDGTKTGNYGYTF.

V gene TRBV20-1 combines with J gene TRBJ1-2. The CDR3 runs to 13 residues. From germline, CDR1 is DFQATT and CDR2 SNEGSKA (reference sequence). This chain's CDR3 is CSARAPLKNGYTF.

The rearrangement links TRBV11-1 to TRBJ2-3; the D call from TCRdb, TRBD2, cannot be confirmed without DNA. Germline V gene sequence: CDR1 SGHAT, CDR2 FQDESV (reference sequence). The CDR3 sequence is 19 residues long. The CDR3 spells CASSYLRALGWGSTDTQYF.

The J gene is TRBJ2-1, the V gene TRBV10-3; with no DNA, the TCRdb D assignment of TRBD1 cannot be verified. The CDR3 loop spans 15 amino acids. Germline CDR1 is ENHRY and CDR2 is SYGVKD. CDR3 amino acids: CAIRNRGNTNSEQFF.

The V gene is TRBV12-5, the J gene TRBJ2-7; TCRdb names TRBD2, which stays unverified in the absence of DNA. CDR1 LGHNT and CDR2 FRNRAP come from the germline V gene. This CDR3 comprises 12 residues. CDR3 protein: CASAGPSYEQYF.

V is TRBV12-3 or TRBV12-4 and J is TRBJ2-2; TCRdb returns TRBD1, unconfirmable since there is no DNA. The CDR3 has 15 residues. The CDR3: CASTQFGTFTGELFF.

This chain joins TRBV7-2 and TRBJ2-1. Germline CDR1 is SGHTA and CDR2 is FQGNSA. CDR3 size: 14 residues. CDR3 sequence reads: CASSLASLNNEQFF.

The CDR3 is CATSEGGGGTDTQYF. The V call is TRBV24-1, the J call TRBJ2-3; TCRdb's D call, TRBD1, is unchecked because there is no DNA. The CDR3 sequence is 15 residues long. Germline values: CDR1 KGHDR, CDR2 SFDVKD.

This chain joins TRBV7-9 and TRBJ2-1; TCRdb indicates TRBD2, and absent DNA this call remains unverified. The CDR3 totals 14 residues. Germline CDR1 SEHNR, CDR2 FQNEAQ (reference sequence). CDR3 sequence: CASSPELAINEQFF.

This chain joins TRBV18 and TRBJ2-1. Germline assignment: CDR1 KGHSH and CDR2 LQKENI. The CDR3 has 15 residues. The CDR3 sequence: CASSPPYSSYNEQFF.

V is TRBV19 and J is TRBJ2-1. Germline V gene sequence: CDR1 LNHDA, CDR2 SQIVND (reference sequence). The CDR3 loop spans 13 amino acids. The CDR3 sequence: CASSKTHPNEQFF.

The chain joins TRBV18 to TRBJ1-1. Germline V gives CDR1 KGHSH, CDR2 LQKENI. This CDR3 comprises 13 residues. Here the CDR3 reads CASSPPIGVEAFF.